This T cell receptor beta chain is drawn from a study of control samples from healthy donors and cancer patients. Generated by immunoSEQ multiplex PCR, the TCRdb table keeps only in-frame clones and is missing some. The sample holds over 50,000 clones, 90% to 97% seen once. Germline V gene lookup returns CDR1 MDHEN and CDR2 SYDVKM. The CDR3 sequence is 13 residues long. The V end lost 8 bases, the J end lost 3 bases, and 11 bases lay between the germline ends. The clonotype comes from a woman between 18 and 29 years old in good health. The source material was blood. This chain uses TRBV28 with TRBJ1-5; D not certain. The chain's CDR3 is CASHPRFNQPQHF. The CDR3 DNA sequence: TGTGCCAGCCATCCCCGGTTCAATCAGCCCCAGCATTTT.